These 29 T cell receptor beta chains were sequenced from one sample in a study of T-cell reconstitution after alpha-beta-depleted transplantation in children. Unique molecular identifiers were used in preparing the TCRbeta library. TCRdb redid the calling of the PCR reads with MiXCR, one entry per CDR3 protein. The sample yields 500,000 to 650,000 distinct CDR3 sequences, approximately 13% seen once. Sequencing was performed on PBMCs, mostly from graft donor cells, taken 360 days after TCRalphabeta/CD19-depleted stem cell transplant. These receptors were obtained from a male patient younger than 18 who had a stem cell transplant for acute myeloid leukemia, so the T cells may come from the graft donor.

The chain carries TRBV29-1 and TRBJ2-2; the D gene is possibly TRBD1 (5 bases). The CDR3 sequence is 11 residues long. V lost 7 bases and J lost 2, with 5 bases in between. Germline V lookup: CDR1 SQVTM, CDR2 ANQGSEA. The CDR3 region has the DNA TGCAGCGGGGGCAACACCGGGGAGCTGTTTTTT. Protein product: CSGGNTGELFF.

This clonotype was counted only a few times. The V and J genes are TRBV24-1 and TRBJ2-3; TRBD2 aligns across 14 bases. The J segment lost 4 bases and the V segment lost 3 bases, leaving 11 bases of the junction unmatched. The germline gives CDR1 KGHDR, CDR2 SFDVKD. This CDR3 is 19 amino acids long. CDR3: CATSDLWGPGLAGADTQYF. CDR3 nucleotide sequence: TGTGCCACCAGTGATCTGTGGGGACCGGGACTAGCGGGAGCAGATACGCAGTATTTT.

The J gene is TRBJ2-1, the V gene TRBV5-1; D may be TRBD2 (5 bases). Germline V gene sequence: CDR1 SGHRS, CDR2 YFSETQ. V was pared by 0 bases and J by 7 bases, with 14 bases between. This CDR3 has 15 residues. CDR3 sequence reads: CASSLAVTTGNEQFF. CDR3 in DNA: TGCGCCAGCAGCTTGGCGGTAACCACGGGGAATGAGCAGTTCTTC.

CDR3: CASSFSSGEKLFF. CDR3 DNA sequence: TGTGCCAGCAGTTTCAGCTCTGGTGAAAAACTGTTTTTT. V and J are TRBV12-3 or TRBV12-4 and TRBJ1-4; no definite D call. V lost 3 bases to trimming and J lost 7 bases, with 9 bases between them. This CDR3 has 13 residues.

This clonotype was detected only a few times. J is TRBJ2-7 and V is TRBV12-3 or TRBV12-4; tentatively, D is TRBD1 (5 bases). Deletions cut 3 bases from V and 7 bases from J, with 16 bases between. The length of the CDR3 is 14 residues. Written as DNA, the CDR3 is TGTGCCAGCAGTTTCGGTACAGGTTTGGTGGAGCAGTACTTC. Protein sequence: CASSFGTGLVEQYF.

This clonotype was seen a handful of times. The V and J genes are TRBV28 and TRBJ2-7, with TRBD1 identical over 7 bases. With 6 bases clipped from V and 1 base from J, the junction kept 9 bases outside the gene matches. The CDR3 is 15 amino acids. Germline V CDR1 and CDR2: MDHEN, SYDVKM. The CDR3 loop reads CASRRQGISSYEQYF. The CDR3 DNA reads as TGTGCCAGCAGGCGACAGGGTATCAGTTCCTACGAGCAGTACTTC.

This clonotype came up a few times. The chain carries TRBV12-3 or TRBV12-4 and TRBJ1-5, with D perhaps matching TRBD1 (5 bases). Trimming removed 6 bases at V and 2 bases at J, with 17 bases between. CDR3 length equals 16 residues. CDR3 protein: CASSQPSGRGNQPQHF. The CDR3 coding sequence is TGTGCCAGCAGCCAACCGTCGGGGCGGGGCAATCAGCCCCAGCATTTT.

This clonotype was observed a few times. The germline gene is not matched at one end of the junction; a read error may be the cause. The V call is TRBV29-1, the J call TRBJ1-5; no clear D gene. CDR3 length: 12 residues. CDR1 is SQVTM, CDR2 ANQGSEA, per germline. Written as DNA, the CDR3 is TGCAGCGCGACGGGGTACAATCAGCCCCACCATTTT. Protein sequence: CSATGYNQPHHF.

This rearrangement joins TRBV4-3 to TRBJ2-7, with 7 bases matching TRBD2. The CDR3 has 15 amino acids. Losses at the gene ends were 0 bases for V and 4 bases for J; bases not matched to a gene: 6. Germline-derived CDR1 and CDR2 are LGHNA and YSLEER. CDR3 sequence (DNA): TGCGCCAGCAGCCAAGAGACACTAGCGCGGTACGAGCAGTACTTC. Translation gives CASSQETLARYEQYF.

This clonotype has a handful of counts. The chain combines TRBV30 with TRBJ2-2, with 7 bases matching TRBD2. This CDR3 has 14 residues. Germline trimming cut 4 bases from V and 3 bases from J; bases unmatched to any gene: 5. Germline lookup yields CDR1 GTSNPN and CDR2 SVGIG (reference sequence). CDR3 region: CAWTSGVYTGELFF. For the CDR3, the DNA is TGTGCCTGGACGAGCGGGGTCTACACCGGGGAGCTGTTTTTT. Using reference TRBV30 and TRBJ2-2 for the parts outside the CDR3, the full variable domain is SQTIHQWPATLVQPVGSPLSLECTVEGTSNPNLYWYRQAAGRGLQLLFYSVGIGQISSEVPQNLSASRPQDRQFILSSKKLLLSDSGFYLCAWTSGVYTGELFFGEGSRLTVL.

This clonotype appeared many times. The chain joins TRBV15 to TRBJ1-5; a weak D match, TRBD1 (5 bases). Between the trimmed V and J ends, which lost 1 base and 6 bases, there was a span of 19 bases. Per the germline V gene, CDR1 is LNHNV and CDR2 is YYDKDF (reference sequence). The CDR3 runs to 17 residues. The CDR3 DNA follows: TGTGCCACCAGCAGAGGCCAGGGCTTGCGAGGTGCTCAGCCCCAGCATTTT. Protein product: CATSRGQGLRGAQPQHF.

This clonotype was seen at least ten times. V usage is TRBV4-3 and J usage is TRBJ2-3; 12 bases match TRBD2. Germline trimming cut 0 bases from V and 3 bases from J; bases unmatched to any gene: 4. Germline CDR1 and CDR2: LGHNA and YSLEER. The CDR3 covers 17 residues. The CDR3 reads CASSQEGGTSGTDTQYF. The CDR3 coding sequence is TGCGCCAGCAGCCAAGAGGGGGGGACTAGCGGGACAGATACGCAGTATTTT.

This chain uses TRBV21-1 with TRBJ2-7; the D segment call TRBD2 is taken from the table without a DNA check. TRBV21-1 is an annotated pseudogene. The CDR3 is 14 residues long. The DNA for the CDR3 is TGTGCCCCGAGGGCCTCGGGAGGGCCGGGTGAGCAGTACTTC. Translated: CAPRASGGPGEQYF.

The V and J genes are TRBV28 and TRBJ1-1; no firm D call. Germline V gene lookup returns CDR1 MDHEN and CDR2 SYDVKM. V lost 4 bases to trimming and J lost 4 bases, with 10 bases between them. The CDR3 extends over 13 amino acids. CDR3 amino acids: CASSSGLPTEAFF. The DNA for the CDR3 is TGTGCCAGCAGTTCCGGACTACCCACTGAAGCTTTCTTT. Using reference TRBV28 and TRBJ1-1 for the parts outside the CDR3, the full variable domain is DVKVTQSSRYLVKRTGEKVFLECVQDMDHENMFWYRQDPGLGLRLIYFSYDVKMKEKGDIPEGYSVSREKKERFSLILESASTNQTSMYLCASSSGLPTEAFFGQGTRLTVV.

This clonotype showed up many times. The V and J genes are TRBV6-6 and TRBJ2-7; D is possibly TRBD1 or TRBD2 (5 bases each). Per the germline V gene, CDR1 is MNHNY and CDR2 is SVGAGI (reference sequence). This CDR3 is built from 13 residues. V was trimmed by 8 bases and J by 6 bases, leaving 17 bases between them. The CDR3 DNA sequence: TGTGCCAGCGGCGTATCCCCTGGGGGCGAGCAGTACTTC. Translation: CASGVSPGGEQYF.

This clonotype came up a few times. The rearrangement joins TRBV7-9 to TRBJ2-3; D is unclear. From germline, CDR1 is SEHNR and CDR2 FQNEAQ (reference sequence). Trimming removed 3 bases from V and 0 bases from J, with 13 bases in between. The CDR3 covers 16 residues. Here the CDR3 DNA reads TGTGCCAGCAGCTTTAGCCCTCTGGCTAGCACAGATACGCAGTATTTT. Translating it yields CASSFSPLASTDTQYF. Filled out from reference TRBV7-9 and TRBJ2-3, the complete variable domain reads DTGVSQNPRHKITKRGQNVTFRCDPISEHNRLYWYRQTLGQGPEFLTYFQNEAQLEKSRLLSDRFSAERPKGSFSTLEIQRTEQGDSAMYLCASSFSPLASTDTQYFGPGTRLTVL.

This clonotype was recorded a few times. This sequence joins TRBV3-1 and TRBJ2-5; the D gene is possibly TRBD1 (5 bases). Germline CDR1 reads LGHDT; CDR2 reads YNNKEL (reference sequence). The germline V and J ends were trimmed by 5 bases and 4 bases, with 14 bases remaining between them. The CDR3 spans 14 residues. This chain's CDR3 is CASSKGAPRETQYF. The CDR3 region has the DNA TGTGCCAGCAGCAAAGGGGCGCCTAGAGAGACCCAGTACTTC.

This clonotype was counted a few times. The chain couples TRBV28 to TRBJ2-7; TRBD1 matches 10 bases. The CDR3 is 14 amino acids. From germline, CDR1 is MDHEN and CDR2 SYDVKM. V was pared by 11 bases and J by 6 bases, with 13 bases of the junction left unmatched. This chain's CDR3 is CAVVGDRGSREQYF. In DNA, the CDR3 is TGTGCCGTCGTTGGGGACAGGGGCTCGCGCGAGCAGTACTTC.

This clonotype was seen at least ten times. This chain connects TRBV7-2 to TRBJ2-7, with 7 bases fitting TRBD2. This CDR3 is 15 amino acids long. V lost 3 bases and J lost 1; bases outside the gene matches: 6. CDR1 SGHTA and CDR2 FQGNSA come from the germline V gene. The CDR3 here is CASSFLAVTSYEQYF. The CDR3 DNA reads as TGTGCCAGCAGCTTTCTAGCGGTCACTTCCTACGAGCAGTACTTC.

This clonotype was seen only a few times. The V call is TRBV24-1, the J call TRBJ2-5; D ambiguous. Trimming removed 4 bases at V and 2 bases at J, with 13 bases between. Germline-derived CDR1 and CDR2 are KGHDR and SFDVKD. The length of the CDR3 is 15 residues. CDR3 DNA: TGTGCCACCAGTGACGCTGGAGTCGGGCAAGAGACCCAGTACTTC. It specifies CATSDAGVGQETQYF.

The CDR3 loop reads CSFRPSTDTQYF. The DNA of the CDR3 is TGCAGCTTCCGACCGAGCACAGATACGCAGTATTTT. The chain joins TRBV29-1 to TRBJ2-3; D uncertain. V was clipped by 8 bases and J by 0 bases, with 9 bases between them. The CDR3 extends over 12 amino acids. The germline gives CDR1 SQVTM, CDR2 ANQGSEA.

Ten or more counts support this clonotype. The V gene is TRBV29-1, the J gene TRBJ2-5; 11 positions match TRBD2. V trimming: 2 bases; J trimming: 5 bases; junction bases outside the gene matches: 13. Germline loops: CDR1 SQVTM, CDR2 ANQGSEA. There are 17 residues in the CDR3. The CDR3, as DNA: TGCAGCGTTGAACTGCTGGTCTCTAGCGGGAGGACCGAGACCCAGTACTTC. It specifies CSVELLVSSGRTETQYF.

This clonotype occurred many times. V and J are TRBV5-1 and TRBJ2-3, with 7 nucleotides matching TRBD1. J gave up 3 bases and V 4 bases, and 8 bases lay outside the gene matches. CDR1 and CDR2 from the germline V gene are SGHRS and YFSETQ. This CDR3 spans 15 amino acids. CDR3 amino acids: CASSRTGVVTDTQYF. CDR3 DNA: TGCGCCAGCAGCCGCACAGGGGTTGTAACAGATACGCAGTATTTT.

V gene TRBV3-1 combines with J gene TRBJ2-2; 10 nucleotides align to TRBD2. J lost 4 bases, V lost 6 bases, and 8 bases had no gene match. The CDR3 has 16 residues. Germline CDR1 is LGHDT and CDR2 is YNNKEL (reference sequence). The CDR3 spells CASRRQLAGITGELFF. CDR3 nucleotides: TGTGCCAGCAGGCGCCAACTAGCGGGGATCACCGGGGAGCTGTTTTTT.

The chain combines TRBV6-5 with TRBJ2-7; a weak D match, TRBD1 (6 bases). Trimming left V 0 bases short and J 0 bases short, with 9 bases between. Per the germline V gene, CDR1 is MNHEY and CDR2 is SVGAGI. The CDR3 sequence is 15 residues long. CDR3 DNA sequence: TGTGCCAGCAGTTACTCCTGGACAGCCTCCTACGAGCAGTACTTC. Protein sequence: CASSYSWTASYEQYF.

The chain combines TRBV6-1 with TRBJ2-2; 7 nucleotides line up with TRBD1. Germline CDR1 is MNHNS and CDR2 is SASEGT. The CDR3 contains 18 residues. With V trimmed by 5 bases and J by 4 bases, 16 bases remained unmatched. CDR3 amino acids: CASSQVPDYRGSTGELFF. The CDR3 DNA follows: TGTGCCAGCAGTCAAGTTCCAGATTACAGGGGATCCACCGGGGAGCTGTTTTTT.

This clonotype has only a few counts. The chain couples TRBV6-1 to TRBJ2-7; TRBD2 might be the D (5 bases). Germline V gene data show CDR1 as MNHNS and CDR2 as SASEGT. V was shortened by 6 bases and J by 9 bases, with 21 bases between the two germline ends. The CDR3 sequence is 14 residues long. CDR3 protein: CASSLDAAALGQYF. The CDR3 DNA is TGTGCCAGCAGCTTGGACGCAGCGGCCCTCGGGCAGTACTTC.

This clonotype was observed a handful of times. The rearrangement links TRBV25-1 to TRBJ2-7; the match to TRBD1 covers 12 bases. CDR3 length: 15 residues. Germline V gene lookup returns CDR1 MGHDK and CDR2 SYGVNS. With 1 base clipped from V and 5 bases from J, the junction kept 3 bases outside the gene matches. CDR3 in DNA: TGTGCCAGCAGTGAATGGGGACAGGGGGCAGACGAGCAGTACTTC. This translates into CASSEWGQGADEQYF.

The chain combines TRBV9 with TRBJ2-3; D might be TRBD2 (6 bases). The CDR3 covers 12 residues. Germline assignment: CDR1 SGDLS and CDR2 YYNGEE. Trimming removed 4 bases from V and 8 bases from J, with 11 bases in between. CDR3 sequence (DNA): TGTGCCAGCAGCCCCGAGGGAGGTACGCAGTATTTT. This sequence encodes CASSPEGGTQYF.